This record covers a single T cell receptor beta chain. The data belong to a study of blood T cell repertoires in COVID-19. Study-wide background: Researchers got acute and convalescent COVID-19 samples from the United States, Italy and Spain. The analysed material was cDNA or gDNA that came from T cells, B-cell-depleted T cells, or PBMCs.

Germline CDR1 and CDR2: SGHAT and FQDESV (reference sequence). J lost 6 bases, V lost 5 bases, and 5 bases had no gene match. The CDR3 totals 16 residues. Original analysis: Scientists estimated how many nucleated cells there were by amplifying reference gene primers. Sequencing used immunoSEQ multiplex PCR; TCRdb keeps in-frame clones, though not all of them. The DNA was the basis for D and trimming; V, J and clone size are from that table. The sample has roughly 89,000 clones, 75% to 85% seen once. Sequenced sample: peripheral blood. This chain uses TRBV11-1 with TRBJ2-4, with 15 nucleotides matching TRBD2. The receptor's source is a woman in her 70s with acute or convalescent COVID-19. The CDR3 DNA reads TGTGCCAGCAGCCAGGGACTAGCGGGAGGAGGAAACATTCAGTACTTC. It encodes CASSQGLAGGGNIQYF.